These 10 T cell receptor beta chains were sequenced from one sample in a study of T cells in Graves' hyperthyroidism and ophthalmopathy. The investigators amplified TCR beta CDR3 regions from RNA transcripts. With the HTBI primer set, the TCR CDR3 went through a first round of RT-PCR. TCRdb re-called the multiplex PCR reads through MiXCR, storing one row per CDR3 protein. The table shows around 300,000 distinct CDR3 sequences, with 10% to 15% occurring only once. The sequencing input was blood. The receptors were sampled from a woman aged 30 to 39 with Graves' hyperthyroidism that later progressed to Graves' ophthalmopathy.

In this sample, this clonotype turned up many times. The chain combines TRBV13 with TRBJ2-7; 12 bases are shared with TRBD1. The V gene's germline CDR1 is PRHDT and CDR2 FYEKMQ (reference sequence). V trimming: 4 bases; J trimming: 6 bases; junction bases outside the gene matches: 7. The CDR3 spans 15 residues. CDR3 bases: TGTGCCAGCAGCTCCCGGGACAGGGGGCCGAGCGAGCAGTACTTC. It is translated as CASSSRDRGPSEQYF.

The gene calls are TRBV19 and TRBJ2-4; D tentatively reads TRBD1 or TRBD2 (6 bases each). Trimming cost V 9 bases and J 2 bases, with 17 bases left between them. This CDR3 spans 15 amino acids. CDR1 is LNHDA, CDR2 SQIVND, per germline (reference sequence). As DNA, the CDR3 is TGTGCCAGCGCCCCCGGGGGCGCGACCAAAAACATTCAGTACTTC. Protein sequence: CASAPGGATKNIQYF.

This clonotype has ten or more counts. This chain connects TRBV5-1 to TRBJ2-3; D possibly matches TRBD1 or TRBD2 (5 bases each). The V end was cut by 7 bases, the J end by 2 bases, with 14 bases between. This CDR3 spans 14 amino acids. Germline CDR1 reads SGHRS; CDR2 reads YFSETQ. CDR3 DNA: TGCGCCAGCGGGACCCGCGCCTACACAGATACGCAGTATTTT. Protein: CASGTRAYTDTQYF.

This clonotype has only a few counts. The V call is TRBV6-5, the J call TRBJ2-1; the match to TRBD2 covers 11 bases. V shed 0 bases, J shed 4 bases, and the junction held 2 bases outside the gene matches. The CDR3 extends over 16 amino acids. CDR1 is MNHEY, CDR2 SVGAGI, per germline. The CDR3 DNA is TGTGCCAGCAGTTACTCGACTAGCGGGACGTACAATGAGCAGTTCTTC. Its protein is CASSYSTSGTYNEQFF.

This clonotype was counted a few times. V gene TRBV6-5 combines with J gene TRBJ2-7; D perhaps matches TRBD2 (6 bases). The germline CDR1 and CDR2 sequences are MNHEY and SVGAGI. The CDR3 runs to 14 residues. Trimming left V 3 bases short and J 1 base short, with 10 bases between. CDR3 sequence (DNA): TGTGCCAGCAGTTATACGGGACTGTCCTACGAGCAGTACTTC. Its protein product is CASSYTGLSYEQYF.

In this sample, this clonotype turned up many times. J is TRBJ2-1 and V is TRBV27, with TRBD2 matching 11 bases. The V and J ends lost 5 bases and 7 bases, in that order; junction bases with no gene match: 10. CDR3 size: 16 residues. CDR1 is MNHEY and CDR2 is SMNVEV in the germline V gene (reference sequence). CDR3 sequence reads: CASSLLTSGMDNEQFF. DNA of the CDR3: TGTGCCAGCAGTCTCCTGACTAGCGGGATGGATAATGAGCAGTTCTTC.

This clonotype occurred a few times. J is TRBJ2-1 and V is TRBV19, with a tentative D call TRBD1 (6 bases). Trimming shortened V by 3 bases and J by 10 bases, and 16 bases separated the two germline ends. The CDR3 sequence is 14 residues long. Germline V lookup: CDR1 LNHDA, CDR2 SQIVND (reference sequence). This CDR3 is CASSIHREGTEQFF. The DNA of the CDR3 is TGTGCCAGTAGTATCCACAGGGAAGGGACCGAGCAGTTCTTC.

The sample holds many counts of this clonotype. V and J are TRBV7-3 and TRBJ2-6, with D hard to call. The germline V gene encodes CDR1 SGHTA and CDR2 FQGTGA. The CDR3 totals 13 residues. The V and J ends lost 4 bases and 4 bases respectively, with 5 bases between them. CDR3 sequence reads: CASSSRGANVLTF. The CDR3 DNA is TGTGCCAGCAGCTCCCGCGGGGCCAACGTCCTGACTTTC.

This chain's CDR3 is CATGDVSSYNEQFF. The CDR3 DNA follows: TGCGCCACCGGGGACGTAAGCTCCTACAATGAGCAGTTCTTC. The V and J genes are TRBV4-1 and TRBJ2-1, with D perhaps being TRBD1 or TRBD2 (5 bases each). The V gene's germline CDR1 is MGHRA and CDR2 YSYEKL. Trimming removed 10 bases at V and 0 bases at J, with 13 bases between. The CDR3 runs to 14 residues.

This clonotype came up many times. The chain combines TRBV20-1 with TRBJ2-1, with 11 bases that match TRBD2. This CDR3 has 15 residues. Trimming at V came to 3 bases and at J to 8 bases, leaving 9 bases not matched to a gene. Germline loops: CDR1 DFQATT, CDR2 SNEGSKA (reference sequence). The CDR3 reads CSASPLAGASDEQFF. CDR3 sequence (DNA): TGCAGTGCTAGCCCACTAGCGGGAGCCTCGGATGAGCAGTTCTTC.